This T cell receptor beta chain is drawn from a study of T cells in Graves' hyperthyroidism and ophthalmopathy. Overall study findings and caveats: With a median lead of 6.5 months before onset, the model predicted ophthalmopathy. Peripheral blood also featured most of the thyroid clonotypes expanded above 0.001.

Researchers took RNA transcripts and amplified the TCR beta CDR3 regions from them. Using the HTBI primer set, a first-round RT-PCR was run on the TCR CDR3. TCRdb itself ran the multiplex PCR reads through MiXCR, one entry per CDR3 protein. Of some 360,000 distinct CDR3 sequences detected, 15% to 20% appear once; the ten largest clones hold roughly 15%. Uncontrolled infection, other autoimmune disease, pregnancy or lactation excluded patients. Unmatched junction bases numbered 10, after V lost 6 bases and J lost 7 bases. Germline lookup yields CDR1 SGHAT and CDR2 FQNNGV. This CDR3 comprises 16 residues. A word on this clonotype: Its antigen is still unknown.

This chain joins TRBV11-2 and TRBJ2-2; 11 nucleotides line up with TRBD2. This receptor was identified in a woman aged 35 to 49 with Graves' ophthalmopathy. The sample consisted of blood. The CDR3 DNA reads as TGTGCCAGCAGTTCACTAGCGGGAGTTATCGGCGGGGAGCTGTTTTTT. Translated: CASSSLAGVIGGELFF. Complete variable domain (other parts from reference TRBV11-2 and TRBJ2-2): EAGVAQSPRYKIIEKRQSVAFWCNPISGHATLYWYQQILGQGPKLLIQFQNNGVVDDSQLPKDRFSAERLKGVDSTLKIQPAKLEDSAVYLCASSSLAGVIGGELFFGEGSRLTVL.